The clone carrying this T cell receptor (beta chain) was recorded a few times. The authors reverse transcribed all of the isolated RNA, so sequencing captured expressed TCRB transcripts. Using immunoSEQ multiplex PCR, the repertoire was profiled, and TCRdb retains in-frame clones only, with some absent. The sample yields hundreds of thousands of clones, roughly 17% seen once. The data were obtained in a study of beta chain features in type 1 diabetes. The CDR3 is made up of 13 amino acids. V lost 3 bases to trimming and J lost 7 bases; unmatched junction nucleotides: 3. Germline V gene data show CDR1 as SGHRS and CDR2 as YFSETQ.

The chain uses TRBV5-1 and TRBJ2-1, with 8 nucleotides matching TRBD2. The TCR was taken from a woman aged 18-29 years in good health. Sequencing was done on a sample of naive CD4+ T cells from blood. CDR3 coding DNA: TGCGCCAGCAGCTCCGGGACTAGAAATGAGCAGTTCTTC. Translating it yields CASSSGTRNEQFF.